Sequencing of this TCR beta chain was carried out in a study of human T cells and chemical hapten exposure. TCRdb passed the RACE reads through MiXCR, listing each CDR3 protein once. Of tens of thousands of distinct CDR3 sequences listed, 8% to 9.5% were seen once; the top ten hold approximately 6.9%. The time point here: patch test 2, 6 weeks after DPC sensitization. Documented treatment: therapeutic diphenylcyclopropenone sensitization with weekly scalp DPC. This clonotype showed up just a few times. Germline CDR1 is SGHVS and CDR2 is FNYEAQ. The CDR3 is made up of 14 amino acids. V lost 1 base to trimming and J lost 4 bases, with 11 bases between them.

The sequence was collected from a man aged 25 to 40 with alopecia areata. Some clones in this sample may be carry-over from other donors' samples. The V gene is TRBV7-6, the J gene TRBJ2-7, with a tentative D call TRBD1 (6 bases). The starting material was whole blood, obtained in connection with sensitization to the hapten diphenylcyclopropenone (DPC). In DNA, the CDR3 is TGTGCCAGCAGCTTAGGGACAGTTAAATACGAGCAGTACTTC. Encoded protein: CASSLGTVKYEQYF.